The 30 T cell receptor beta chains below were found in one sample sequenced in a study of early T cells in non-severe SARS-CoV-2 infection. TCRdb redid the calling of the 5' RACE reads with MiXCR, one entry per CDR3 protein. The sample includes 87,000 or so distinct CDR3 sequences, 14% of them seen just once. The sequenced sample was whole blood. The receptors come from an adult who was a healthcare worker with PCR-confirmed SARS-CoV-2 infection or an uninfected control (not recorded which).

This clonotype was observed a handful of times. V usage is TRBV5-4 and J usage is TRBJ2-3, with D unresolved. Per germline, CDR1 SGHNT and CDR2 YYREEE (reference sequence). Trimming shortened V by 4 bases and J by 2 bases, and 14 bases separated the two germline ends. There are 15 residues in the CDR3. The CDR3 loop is CASSPKVVPTDTQYF. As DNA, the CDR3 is TGTGCCAGCAGCCCGAAGGTAGTTCCCACAGATACGCAGTATTTT.

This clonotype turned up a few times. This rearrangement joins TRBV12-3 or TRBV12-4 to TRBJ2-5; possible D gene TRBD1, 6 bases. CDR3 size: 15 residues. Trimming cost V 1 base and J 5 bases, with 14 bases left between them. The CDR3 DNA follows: TGTGCCAGCAGTTTAGTTCCCAGGGGCAGGGAGACCCAGTACTTC. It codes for CASSLVPRGRETQYF.

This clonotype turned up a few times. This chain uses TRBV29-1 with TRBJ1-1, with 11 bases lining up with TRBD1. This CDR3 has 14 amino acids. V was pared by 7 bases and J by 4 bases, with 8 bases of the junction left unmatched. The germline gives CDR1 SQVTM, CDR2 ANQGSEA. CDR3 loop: CSARAGTGGTEAFF. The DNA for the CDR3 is TGCAGCGCTCGGGCCGGGACAGGGGGCACTGAAGCTTTCTTT.

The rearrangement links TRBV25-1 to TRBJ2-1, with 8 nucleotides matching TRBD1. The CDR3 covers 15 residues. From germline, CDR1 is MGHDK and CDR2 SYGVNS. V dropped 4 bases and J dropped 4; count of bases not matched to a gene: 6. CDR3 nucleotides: TGTGCCAGCAGTGGGGGGACAGGAGTTTACAATGAGCAGTTCTTC. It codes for CASSGGTGVYNEQFF. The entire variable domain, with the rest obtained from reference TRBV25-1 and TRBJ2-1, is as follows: EADIYQTPRYLVIGTGKKITLECSQTMGHDKMYWYQQDPGMELHLIHYSYGVNSTEKGDLSSESTVSRIRTEHFPLTLESARPSHTSQYLCASSGGTGVYNEQFFGPGTRLTVL.

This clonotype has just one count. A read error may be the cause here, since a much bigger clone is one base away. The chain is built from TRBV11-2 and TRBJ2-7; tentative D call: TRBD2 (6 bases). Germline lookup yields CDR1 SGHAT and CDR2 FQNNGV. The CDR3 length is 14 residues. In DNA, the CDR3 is TGTGCCAGCAGCTTTAGCGGAACCCACTACGAGCTGTACTTC. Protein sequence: CASSFSGTHYELYF. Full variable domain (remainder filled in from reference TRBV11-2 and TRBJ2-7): EAGVAQSPRYKIIEKRQSVAFWCNPISGHATLYWYQQILGQGPKLLIQFQNNGVVDDSQLPKDRFSAERLKGVDSTLKIQPAKLEDSAVYLCASSFSGTHYELYFGPGTRLTVT.

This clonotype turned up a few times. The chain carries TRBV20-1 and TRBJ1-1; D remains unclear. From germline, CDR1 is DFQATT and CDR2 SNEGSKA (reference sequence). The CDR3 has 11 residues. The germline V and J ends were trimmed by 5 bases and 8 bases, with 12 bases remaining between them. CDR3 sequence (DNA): TGCAGTGCTGCGGGGAATCCCGAAGCTTTCTTT. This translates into CSAAGNPEAFF.

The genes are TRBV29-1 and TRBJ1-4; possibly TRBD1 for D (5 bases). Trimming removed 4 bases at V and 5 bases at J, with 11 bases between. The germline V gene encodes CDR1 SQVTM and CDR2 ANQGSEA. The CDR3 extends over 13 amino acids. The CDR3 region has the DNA TGCAGCGTTGTTGGGGGGTCGAATGAAAAACTGTTTTTT. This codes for CSVVGGSNEKLFF.

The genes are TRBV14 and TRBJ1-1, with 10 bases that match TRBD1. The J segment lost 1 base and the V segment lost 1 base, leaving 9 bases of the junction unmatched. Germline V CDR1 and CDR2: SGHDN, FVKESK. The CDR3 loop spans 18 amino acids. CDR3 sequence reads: CASSQVSGQGLRNTEAFF. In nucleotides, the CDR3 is TGTGCCAGCAGCCAAGTATCGGGACAGGGGTTGAGGAACACTGAAGCTTTCTTT. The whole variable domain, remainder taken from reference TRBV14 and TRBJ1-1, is EAGVTQFPSHSVIEKGQTVTLRCDPISGHDNLYWYRRVMGKEIKFLLHFVKESKQDESGMPNNRFLAERTGGTYSTLKVQPAELEDSGVYFCASSQVSGQGLRNTEAFFGQGTRLTVV.

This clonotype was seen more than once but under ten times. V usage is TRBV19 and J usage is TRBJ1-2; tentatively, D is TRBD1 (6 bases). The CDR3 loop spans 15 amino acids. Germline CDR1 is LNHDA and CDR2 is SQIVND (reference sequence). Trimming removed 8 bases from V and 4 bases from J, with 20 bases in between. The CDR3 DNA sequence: TGTGCCAGTTATAAACTCGGGACAAATATCTATGGCTACACCTTC. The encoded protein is CASYKLGTNIYGYTF.

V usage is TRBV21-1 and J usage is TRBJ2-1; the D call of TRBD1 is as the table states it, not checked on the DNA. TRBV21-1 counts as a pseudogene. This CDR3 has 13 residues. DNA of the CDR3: TGTGCCAGCGGGGGGAAGGGTAACAATGAGCAGTTCTTC. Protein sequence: CASGGKGNNEQFF.

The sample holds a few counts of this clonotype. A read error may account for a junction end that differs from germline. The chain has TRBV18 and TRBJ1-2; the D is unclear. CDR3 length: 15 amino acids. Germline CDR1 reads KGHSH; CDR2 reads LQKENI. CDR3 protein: CVSSPSLVEDYGYTF. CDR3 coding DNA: TGTGTCAGCTCACCAAGTTTGGTTGAGGACTATGGCTACACCTTC.

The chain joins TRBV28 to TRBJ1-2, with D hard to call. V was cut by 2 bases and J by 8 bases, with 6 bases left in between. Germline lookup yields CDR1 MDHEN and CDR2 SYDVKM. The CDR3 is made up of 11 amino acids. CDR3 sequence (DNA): TGTGCCAGCAGTTTAACAGACGGCTACACCTTC. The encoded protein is CASSLTDGYTF.

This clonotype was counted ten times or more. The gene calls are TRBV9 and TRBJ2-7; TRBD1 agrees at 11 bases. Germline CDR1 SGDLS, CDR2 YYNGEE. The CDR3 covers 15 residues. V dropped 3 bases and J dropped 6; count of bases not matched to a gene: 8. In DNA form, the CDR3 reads TGTGCCAGCAGCGGAACCGGGACAGGGGGTGTCGAGCAGTACTTC. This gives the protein CASSGTGTGGVEQYF.

The CDR3, as DNA: TGTGCCAGCAGTTACCCTGGACAGTCGAGGACGCATGGCTACACCTTC. Encoded protein: CASSYPGQSRTHGYTF. The rearrangement joins TRBV6-2 or TRBV6-3 to TRBJ1-2, with D perhaps TRBD1 (6 bases). CDR3 size: 16 residues. V lost 2 bases and J lost 6, with 19 bases in between. Germline-derived CDR1 and CDR2 are MNHEY and SVGEGT.

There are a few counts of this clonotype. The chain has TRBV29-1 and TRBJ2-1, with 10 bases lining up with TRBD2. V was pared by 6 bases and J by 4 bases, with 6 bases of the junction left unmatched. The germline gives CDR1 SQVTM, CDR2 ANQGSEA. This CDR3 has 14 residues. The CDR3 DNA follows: TGCAGCGTCCCTATGACTAGCGGGTACAATGAGCAGTTCTTC. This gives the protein CSVPMTSGYNEQFF.

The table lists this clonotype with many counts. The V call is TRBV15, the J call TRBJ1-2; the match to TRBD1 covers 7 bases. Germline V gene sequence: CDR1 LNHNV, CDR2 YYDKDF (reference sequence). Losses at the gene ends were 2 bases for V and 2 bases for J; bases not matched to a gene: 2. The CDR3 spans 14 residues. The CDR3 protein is CATSRRDSNYGYTF. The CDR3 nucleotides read TGTGCCACCAGCAGAAGGGACAGCAACTATGGCTACACCTTC.

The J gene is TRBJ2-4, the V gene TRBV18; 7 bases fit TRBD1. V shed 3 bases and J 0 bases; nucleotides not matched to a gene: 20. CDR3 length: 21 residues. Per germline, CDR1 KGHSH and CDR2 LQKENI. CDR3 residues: CASSPPQPLLDRLLAKNIQYF. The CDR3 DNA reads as TGTGCCAGCTCACCGCCCCAACCACTACTGGACAGGCTTCTAGCCAAAAACATTCAGTACTTC.

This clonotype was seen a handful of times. CDR3 residues: CASIPGRDGEAFF. For the CDR3, the DNA is TGCGCCAGCATACCAGGGAGAGATGGCGAAGCTTTCTTT. The rearrangement joins TRBV5-1 to TRBJ1-1, with D perhaps TRBD1 (5 bases). Germline loops: CDR1 SGHRS, CDR2 YFSETQ. V shed 6 bases and J shed 8 bases, with 17 bases lying between them. CDR3 length: 13 amino acids.

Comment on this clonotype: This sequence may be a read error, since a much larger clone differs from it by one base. CDR3 sequence: CPSSANTGGGTDTQYF. The CDR3 bases are TGTCCCAGCAGTGCTAATACGGGGGGCGGCACAGATACGCAGTATTTT. V usage is TRBV6-4 and J usage is TRBJ2-3, with D perhaps TRBD2 (7 bases). This CDR3 comprises 16 residues. Germline V gene data show CDR1 as MRHNA and CDR2 as SNTAGT.

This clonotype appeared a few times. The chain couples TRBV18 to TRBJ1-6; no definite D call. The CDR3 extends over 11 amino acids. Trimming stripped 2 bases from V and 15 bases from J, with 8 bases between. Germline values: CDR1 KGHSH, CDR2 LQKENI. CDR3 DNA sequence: TGTGCCAGCTCACCAGGCGAGGTCCTCCACTTT. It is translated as CASSPGEVLHF. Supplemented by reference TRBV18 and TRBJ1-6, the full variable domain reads NAGVMQNPRHLVRRRGQEARLRCSPMKGHSHVYWYRQLPEEGLKFMVYLQKENIIDESGMPKERFSAEFPKEGPSILRIQQVVRGDSAAYFCASSPGEVLHFGNGTRLTVT.

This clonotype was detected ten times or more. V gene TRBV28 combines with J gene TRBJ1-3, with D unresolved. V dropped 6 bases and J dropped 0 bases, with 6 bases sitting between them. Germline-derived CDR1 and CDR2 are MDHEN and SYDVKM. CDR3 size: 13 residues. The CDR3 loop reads CASRPSSGNTIYF. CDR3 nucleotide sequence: TGTGCCAGCAGACCGAGCTCTGGAAACACCATATATTTT.

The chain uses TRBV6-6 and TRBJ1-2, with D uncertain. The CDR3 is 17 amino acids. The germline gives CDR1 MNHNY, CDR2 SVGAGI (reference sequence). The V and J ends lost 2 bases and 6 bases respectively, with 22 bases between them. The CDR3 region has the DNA TGTGCCAGCAGTTACGGTAATATGGGTCCTCGGAAGGATGGCTACACCTTC. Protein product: CASSYGNMGPRKDGYTF.

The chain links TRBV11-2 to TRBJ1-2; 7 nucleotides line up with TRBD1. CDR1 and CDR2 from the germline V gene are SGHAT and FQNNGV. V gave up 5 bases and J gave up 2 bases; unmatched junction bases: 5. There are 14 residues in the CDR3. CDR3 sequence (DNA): TGTGCCAGCAGCCTGGAGACAGGGAACTATGGCTACACCTTC. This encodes CASSLETGNYGYTF.

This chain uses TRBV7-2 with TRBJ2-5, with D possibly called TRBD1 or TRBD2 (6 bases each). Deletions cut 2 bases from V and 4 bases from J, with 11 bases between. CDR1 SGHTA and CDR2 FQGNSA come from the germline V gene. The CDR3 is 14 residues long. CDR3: CASSLLWGAETQYF. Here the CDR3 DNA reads TGTGCCAGCAGCTTATTATGGGGGGCAGAGACCCAGTACTTC.

The CDR3 DNA reads TGTGCCAGCAGTTCGGGACAGGGTATAAACACTGAAGCTTTCTTT. Its translation is CASSSGQGINTEAFF. V usage is TRBV27 and J usage is TRBJ1-1; 9 bases are a match to TRBD1. The CDR3 totals 15 residues. Per germline, CDR1 MNHEY and CDR2 SMNVEV (reference sequence). The V gene end was trimmed by 4 bases and the J gene end by 2 bases; junction bases not matched to a gene: 5.

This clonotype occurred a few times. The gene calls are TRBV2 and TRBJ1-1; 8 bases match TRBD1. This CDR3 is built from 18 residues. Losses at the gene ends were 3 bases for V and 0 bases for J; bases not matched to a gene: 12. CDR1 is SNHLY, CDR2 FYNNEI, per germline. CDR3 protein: CASSEKPGQVPLNTEAFF. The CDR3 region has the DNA TGTGCCAGCAGTGAGAAACCGGGACAGGTTCCCCTGAACACTGAAGCTTTCTTT.

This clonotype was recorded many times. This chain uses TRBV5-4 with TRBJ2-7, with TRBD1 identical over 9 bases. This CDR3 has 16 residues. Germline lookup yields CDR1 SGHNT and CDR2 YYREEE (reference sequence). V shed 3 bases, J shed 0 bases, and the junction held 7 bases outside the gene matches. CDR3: CASSSGRDRVSYEQYF. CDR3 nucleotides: TGTGCCAGCAGCTCGGGCCGGGACAGGGTCTCCTACGAGCAGTACTTC. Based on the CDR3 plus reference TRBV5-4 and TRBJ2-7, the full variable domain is ETGVTQSPTHLIKTRGQQVTLRCSSQSGHNTVSWYQQALGQGPQFIFQYYREEENGRGNFPPRFSGLQFPNYSSELNVNALELDDSALYLCASSSGRDRVSYEQYFGPGTRLTVT.

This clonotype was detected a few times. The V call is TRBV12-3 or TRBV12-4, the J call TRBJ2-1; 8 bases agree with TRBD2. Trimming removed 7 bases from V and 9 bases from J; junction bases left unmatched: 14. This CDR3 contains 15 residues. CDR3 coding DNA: TGTGCCAGCACCCCTCTCCGGGGGGGCGTGGGTGAGCAGTTCTTC. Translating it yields CASTPLRGGVGEQFF.

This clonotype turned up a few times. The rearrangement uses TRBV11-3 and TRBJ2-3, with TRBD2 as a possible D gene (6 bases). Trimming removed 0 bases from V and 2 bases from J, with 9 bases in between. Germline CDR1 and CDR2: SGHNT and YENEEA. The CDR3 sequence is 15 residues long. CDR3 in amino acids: CASSLDGGVTDTQYF. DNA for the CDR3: TGTGCCAGCAGCTTAGATGGAGGGGTCACAGATACGCAGTATTTT. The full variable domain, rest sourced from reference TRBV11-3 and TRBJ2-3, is EAGVVQSPRYKIIEKKQPVAFWCNPISGHNTLYWYLQNLGQGPELLIRYENEEAVDDSQLPKDRFSAERLKGVDSTLKIQPAELGDSAVYLCASSLDGGVTDTQYFGPGTRLTVL.

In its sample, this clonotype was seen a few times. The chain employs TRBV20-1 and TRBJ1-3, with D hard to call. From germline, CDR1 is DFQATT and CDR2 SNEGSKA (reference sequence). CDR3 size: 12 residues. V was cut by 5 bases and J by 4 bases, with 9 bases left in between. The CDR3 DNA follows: TGCAGTGCTTTACGCGGAGGAAACACCATATATTTT. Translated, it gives CSALRGGNTIYF.